This T cell receptor beta chain derives from a study of blood T cell repertoires in COVID-19. TCRdb's copy holds only in-frame clones and misses some; the assay was immunoSEQ multiplex PCR. The repertoire holds about 83,000 clones, with 86% as singletons. The CDR3 runs to 16 residues. The germline gives CDR1 SGHRS, CDR2 YFSETQ. V trimming: 4 bases; J trimming: 0 bases; junction bases outside the gene matches: 5. What was sequenced was peripheral blood. The chain couples TRBV5-1 to TRBJ1-1; TRBD1 agrees at 11 bases. The sequence came from an elderly woman in a cohort sampled during active or convalescent COVID-19. In DNA, the CDR3 is TGCGCCAGCAGCCAAGGACAGGGGGCTATGAACACTGAAGCTTTCTTT. Protein product: CASSQGQGAMNTEAFF.